Included here is one T cell receptor (beta chain) sequence, with context. Under the authors' procedure: Using reference gene primer amplification, nucleated cell counts were estimated. The method was immunoSEQ multiplex PCR; TCRdb's version includes in-frame clones alone and lacks a portion of them. Clone size and V and J calls were adopted from that table, with D and trimming inferred from the DNA. The data show 95,000 to 110,000 clones, around 85% seen once. This entry belongs to a study of blood T cell repertoires in COVID-19. Overall study context: The samples span acute and convalescent COVID-19 from the United States, Italy and Spain. The cDNA or gDNA used as material had been derived from T cells, B-cell-depleted T cells, or PBMCs.

The CDR3 sequence is 15 residues long. The V and J ends lost 3 bases and 1 base, in that order; junction bases with no gene match: 3. The germline gives CDR1 SGHAT, CDR2 FQDESV (reference sequence). The chain combines TRBV11-1 with TRBJ2-4, with TRBD2 matching 7 bases. This TCR derives from a woman aged 80 or older with active or convalescent COVID-19. Sequencing was carried out using peripheral blood. The CDR3 DNA sequence: TGTGCCAGCAGCTTGGGGGGGACTGCCAAAAACATTCAGTACTTC. Protein sequence: CASSLGGTAKNIQYF.